This T cell receptor (beta chain) was identified during a study of identical twins. Study-wide findings and caveats: Beta clonotypes that were abundant in cord blood contained fewer insertions, a pattern absent from memory repertoires. Monozygotic twin pairs showed more out-of-frame TCR alpha sharing than models estimated.

At least ten counts were recorded for this clonotype. Its antigen is unidentified. Germline assignment: CDR1 MNHEY and CDR2 SMNVEV (reference sequence). This CDR3 region has 18 residues. V shed 5 bases and J shed 0 bases, with 22 bases lying between them. Via MiXCR, TCRdb re-called the 5' RACE reads, giving one row per CDR3 protein. The sample consists of hundreds of thousands of distinct CDR3 sequences, 6% to 8.5% of them appearing once. These data also formed part of another study, on yellow fever vaccine responses in identical twins. As that report states: As reported, the vaccine T cell response of twins seemed partly convergent and partly personalized.

This receptor was obtained from a woman aged 18-35 years in good health. This chain connects TRBV27 to TRBJ2-5, with a weak D call TRBD2 (6 bases). Sample: CD8+ T cells sorted from blood. The CDR3 bases are TGTGCCAGCAGTCCGCCCGGCTATGGCGGGACGTACCAAGAGACCCAGTACTTC. Its protein product is CASSPPGYGGTYQETQYF.